Listed below are T cell receptor beta chains from one sample, sequenced in a study of T cell responses to AZD1222 COVID-19 vaccine. Produced via immunoSEQ multiplex PCR; TCRdb's table is partial and in-frame only. Of 150,000 to 200,000 clones in the sample, around 93% were seen once. Here the sequenced sample was peripheral blood, taken on day 0 of AZD1222 vaccination. These receptor sequences come from an adult in good health. CDR3s include the opening cysteine and the closing phenylalanine or tryptophan. D genes are given only for firm matches. Some rows have no size entry. The others give once, few or many, or a class for an expanded clone.

abundance: NA
d_gene: NA
j_gene: TRBJ2-1
v_gene: TRBV30
CDR3aa: CAWDTRLPQYNEQFF
CDR3nt: TGTGCCTGGGACACAAGACTCCCGCAATACAATGAGCAGTTCTTC

abundance: NA
d_gene: NA
j_gene: TRBJ2-3
v_gene: TRBV19
CDR3aa: CASSIDRGADTQYF
CDR3nt: TGTGCCAGTAGTATAGACAGGGGTGCAGATACGCAGTATTTT

abundance: NA
d_gene: NA
j_gene: TRBJ1-6
v_gene: TRBV5-1
CDR3aa: CASSLAGFEVPLHF
CDR3nt: TGCGCCAGCAGCTTGGCCGGGTTTGAGGTCCCCCTCCACTTT

abundance: once
d_gene: TRBD2
j_gene: TRBJ2-1
v_gene: TRBV7-3
CDR3aa: CASSSSGRADEQFF
CDR3nt: TGTGCCAGCAGCTCTAGCGGGAGGGCGGATGAGCAGTTCTTC

abundance: once
d_gene: NA
j_gene: TRBJ1-5
v_gene: TRBV28
CDR3aa: CASAGGQPQHF
CDR3nt: TGTGCCTCGGCGGGTGGGCAGCCCCAGCATTTT

abundance: NA
d_gene: NA
j_gene: TRBJ1-1
v_gene: TRBV7-9
CDR3aa: CASSFLTESNTEAFF
CDR3nt: TGTGCCAGCAGCTTTCTGACCGAGTCGAACACTGAAGCTTTCTTT

abundance: NA
d_gene: NA
j_gene: TRBJ1-4
v_gene: TRBV28
CDR3aa: CASRPHPSAKLFF
CDR3nt: TGTGCCAGCAGGCCCCACCCCTCGGCAAAACTGTTTTTT

abundance: NA
d_gene: NA
j_gene: TRBJ2-2
v_gene: TRBV6-5
CDR3aa: CASSPTTTGELFF
CDR3nt: TGTGCCAGCAGCCCCACGACCACCGGGGAGCTGTTTTTT

abundance: NA
d_gene: NA
j_gene: TRBJ1-1
v_gene: TRBV10-3
CDR3aa: CASLGLNTEAFF
CDR3nt: TGTGCCTCCCTGGGTCTGAACACTGAAGCTTTCTTT

abundance: NA
d_gene: TRBD1
j_gene: TRBJ1-2
v_gene: TRBV29-1
CDR3aa: CSAITPDRRINYGYTF
CDR3nt: TGCAGCGCTATCACACCGGACAGGAGGATTAACTATGGCTACACCTTC

abundance: NA
d_gene: NA
j_gene: TRBJ2-1
v_gene: TRBV5-5
CDR3aa: CASSPRERSYNEQFF
CDR3nt: TGTGCCAGCAGCCCCCGGGAGAGATCCTACAATGAGCAGTTCTTC

abundance: once
d_gene: TRBD2
j_gene: TRBJ2-3
v_gene: TRBV30
CDR3aa: CAWSVRGLAGIVDTQYF
CDR3nt: TGTGCCTGGAGTGTACGAGGACTAGCGGGAATCGTAGATACGCAGTATTTT

abundance: NA
d_gene: TRBD1
j_gene: TRBJ2-4
v_gene: TRBV29-1
CDR3aa: CSVALRDRGGKNIQYF
CDR3nt: TGCAGCGTCGCCCTCCGGGACAGGGGAGGCAAAAACATTCAGTACTTC

abundance: NA
d_gene: NA
j_gene: TRBJ2-2
v_gene: TRBV6-5
CDR3aa: CASSLGGPNTGELFF
CDR3nt: TGTGCCAGCAGTCTAGGGGGTCCGAACACCGGGGAGCTGTTTTTT

abundance: NA
d_gene: NA
j_gene: TRBJ2-1
v_gene: TRBV19
CDR3aa: CASSIFAARYNEQFF
CDR3nt: TGTGCCAGTAGTATATTCGCGGCCCGCTACAATGAGCAGTTCTTC

abundance: NA
d_gene: NA
j_gene: TRBJ2-1
v_gene: TRBV2
CDR3aa: CASSVKGFGEQFF
CDR3nt: TGTGCCAGCAGTGTTAAAGGGTTTGGTGAGCAGTTCTTC

abundance: NA
d_gene: TRBD1
j_gene: TRBJ2-1
v_gene: TRBV9
CDR3aa: CASSPPGQPYNEQFF
CDR3nt: TGTGCCAGCAGCCCACCGGGACAGCCCTACAATGAGCAGTTCTTC

abundance: NA
d_gene: TRBD1
j_gene: TRBJ2-4
v_gene: TRBV9
CDR3aa: CASSVDAGTGKNIQYF
CDR3nt: TGTGCCAGCAGCGTAGATGCCGGGACAGGAAAAAACATTCAGTACTTC

abundance: NA
d_gene: NA
j_gene: TRBJ1-1
v_gene: TRBV11-3
CDR3aa: CASSLAGGIEAFF
CDR3nt: TGTGCCAGCAGCCTCGCCGGGGGGATTGAAGCTTTCTTT

abundance: NA
d_gene: TRBD1
j_gene: TRBJ2-2
v_gene: TRBV7-6
CDR3aa: CASSLGQGATGELFF
CDR3nt: TGTGCCAGCAGCTTGGGACAGGGGGCAACCGGGGAGCTGTTTTTT

abundance: once
d_gene: NA
j_gene: TRBJ2-7
v_gene: TRBV7-2
CDR3aa: CASSLVLSGAYEQYF
CDR3nt: TGTGCCAGCAGCTTAGTTCTGTCAGGAGCCTACGAGCAGTACTTC

abundance: many
d_gene: TRBD1
j_gene: TRBJ1-1
v_gene: TRBV6-4
CDR3aa: CASRGQENTEAFF
CDR3nt: TGTGCCAGCAGGGGACAGGAGAACACTGAAGCTTTCTTT

abundance: NA
d_gene: TRBD2
j_gene: TRBJ2-3
v_gene: TRBV5-6
CDR3aa: CASSLEGLAGRTDTQYF
CDR3nt: TGTGCCAGCAGCTTGGAGGGACTAGCGGGGCGCACAGATACGCAGTATTTT

abundance: NA
d_gene: TRBD2
j_gene: TRBJ2-7
v_gene: TRBV9
CDR3aa: CASSTQAGGGYEQYF
CDR3nt: TGTGCCAGCAGCACTCAAGCGGGAGGGGGGTACGAGCAGTACTTC

abundance: NA
d_gene: TRBD1
j_gene: TRBJ1-3
v_gene: TRBV28
CDR3aa: CASTIGQGHGNTIYF
CDR3nt: TGTGCCAGCACCATTGGACAGGGGCACGGAAACACCATATATTTT

abundance: NA
d_gene: TRBD1
j_gene: TRBJ1-1
v_gene: TRBV9
CDR3aa: CASSPTGQAVDTEAFF
CDR3nt: TGTGCCAGCAGCCCAACGGGACAGGCCGTCGACACTGAAGCTTTCTTT

abundance: once
d_gene: NA
j_gene: TRBJ1-4
v_gene: TRBV19
CDR3aa: CASSLGGLTNEKLFF
CDR3nt: TGTGCCAGTAGTTTGGGGGGTTTGACTAATGAAAAACTGTTTTTT

abundance: NA
d_gene: NA
j_gene: TRBJ1-6
v_gene: TRBV28
CDR3aa: CASSPSRGFRSPLHF
CDR3nt: TGTGCCAGCAGCCCCTCCCGGGGCTTCAGGTCACCCCTCCACTTT

abundance: NA
d_gene: NA
j_gene: TRBJ1-5
v_gene: TRBV2
CDR3aa: CASSEVGRLGNQPQHF
CDR3nt: TGTGCCAGCAGTGAAGTGGGCAGACTGGGCAATCAGCCCCAGCATTTT

abundance: once
d_gene: NA
j_gene: TRBJ1-1
v_gene: TRBV9
CDR3aa: CASSVALGEGSEAFF
CDR3nt: TGTGCCAGCAGCGTAGCTCTCGGGGAGGGGTCTGAAGCTTTCTTT

abundance: NA
d_gene: NA
j_gene: TRBJ1-3
v_gene: TRBV19
CDR3aa: CASSWPKDFGNTIYF
CDR3nt: TGTGCCAGTAGTTGGCCGAAAGACTTTGGAAACACCATATATTTT

abundance: NA
d_gene: TRBD2
j_gene: TRBJ2-1
v_gene: TRBV27
CDR3aa: CASSWGAGGSNEQFF
CDR3nt: TGTGCCAGCAGTTGGGGAGCGGGAGGGAGCAATGAGCAGTTCTTC

abundance: NA
d_gene: TRBD1
j_gene: TRBJ1-4
v_gene: TRBV4-3
CDR3aa: CASSHAPGQTNEKLFF
CDR3nt: TGCGCCAGCAGCCATGCCCCGGGACAGACAAATGAAAAACTGTTTTTT

abundance: NA
d_gene: TRBD1
j_gene: TRBJ1-6
v_gene: TRBV19
CDR3aa: CASSFTGAGGNSPLHF
CDR3nt: TGTGCCAGTAGTTTCACAGGGGCCGGGGGAAATTCACCCCTCCACTTT

abundance: NA
d_gene: NA
j_gene: TRBJ2-3
v_gene: TRBV28
CDR3aa: CASQLRGGTDTQYF
CDR3nt: TGTGCCAGCCAGCTCAGGGGGGGCACAGATACGCAGTATTTT

abundance: NA
d_gene: TRBD1
j_gene: TRBJ1-2
v_gene: TRBV30
CDR3aa: CAGQVTYGYTF
CDR3nt: TGTGCCGGACAGGTTACCTATGGCTACACCTTC

abundance: NA
d_gene: NA
j_gene: TRBJ2-7
v_gene: TRBV6-5
CDR3aa: CASSYETEEQYF
CDR3nt: TGTGCCAGCAGTTACGAAACTGAAGAGCAGTACTTC

abundance: NA
d_gene: TRBD1
j_gene: TRBJ1-2
v_gene: TRBV7-9
CDR3aa: CASSIDREGDYGYTF
CDR3nt: TGTGCCAGCAGCATAGACAGGGAGGGAGACTATGGCTACACCTTC

abundance: NA
d_gene: TRBD1
j_gene: TRBJ1-2
v_gene: TRBV28
CDR3aa: CASSLIQGAANYGYTF
CDR3nt: TGTGCCAGCAGCCTTATACAGGGGGCAGCTAACTATGGCTACACCTTC

abundance: NA
d_gene: TRBD1
j_gene: TRBJ1-4
v_gene: TRBV4-3
CDR3aa: CASSQPGQGIEKLFF
CDR3nt: TGCGCCAGCAGCCAACCGGGACAGGGGATTGAAAAACTGTTTTTT